The 2 T cell receptor beta chains listed next were all sequenced from one sample in a study of shared clonotypes between healthy human individuals. Some clones are missing from TCRdb's copy, which holds only in-frame ones; the method was immunoSEQ multiplex PCR. Among millions of clones listed, 93% were seen once. Source material: naive CD4+ T cells from PBMCs. Subset described: CD45RA+ positively selected. The receptor source for this set is a man aged 18 to 35 in good health. Some clones in this sample may be carry-over from other donors' samples.

This clone was counted only a few times. The chain combines TRBV7-3 with TRBJ1-2; 7 nucleotides line up with TRBD1. V lost 5 bases and J lost 0; bases outside the gene matches: 6. Germline values: CDR1 SGHTA, CDR2 FQGTGA. The CDR3 sequence is 15 residues long. This CDR3 reads CASSRTGGANYGYTF. The CDR3 bases are TGTGCCAGCAGCCGGACAGGCGGGGCTAACTATGGCTACACCTTC.

The genes are TRBV29-1 and TRBJ2-1, with 9 bases aligning to TRBD1. The CDR3 loop spans 15 amino acids. V was pared by 3 bases and J by 8 bases, with 11 bases of the junction left unmatched. Germline CDR1 and CDR2: SQVTM and ANQGSEA. The CDR3 DNA follows: TGCAGCGTTGATGGGGGGGACAGGGTAGGTGATGAGCAGTTCTTC. Protein product: CSVDGGDRVGDEQFF.